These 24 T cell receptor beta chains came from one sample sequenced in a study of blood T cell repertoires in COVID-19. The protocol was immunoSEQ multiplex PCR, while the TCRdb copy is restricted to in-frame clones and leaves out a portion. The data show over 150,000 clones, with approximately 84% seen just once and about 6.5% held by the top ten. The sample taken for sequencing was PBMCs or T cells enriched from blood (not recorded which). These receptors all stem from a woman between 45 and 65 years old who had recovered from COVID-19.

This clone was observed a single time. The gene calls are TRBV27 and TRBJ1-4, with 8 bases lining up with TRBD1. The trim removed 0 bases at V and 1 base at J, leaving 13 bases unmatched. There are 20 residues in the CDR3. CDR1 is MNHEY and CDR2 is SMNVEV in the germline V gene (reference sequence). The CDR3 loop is CASSLSRVRARGQTNEKLFF. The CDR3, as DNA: TGTGCCAGCAGTTTATCAAGGGTTCGTGCCAGGGGGCAAACTAATGAAAAACTGTTTTTT.

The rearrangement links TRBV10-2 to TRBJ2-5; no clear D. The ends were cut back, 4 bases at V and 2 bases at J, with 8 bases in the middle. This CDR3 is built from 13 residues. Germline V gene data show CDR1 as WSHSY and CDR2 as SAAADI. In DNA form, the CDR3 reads TGCGCCAGCAGTGTTGGCCAGCAAGAGACCCAGTACTTC. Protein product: CASSVGQQETQYF.

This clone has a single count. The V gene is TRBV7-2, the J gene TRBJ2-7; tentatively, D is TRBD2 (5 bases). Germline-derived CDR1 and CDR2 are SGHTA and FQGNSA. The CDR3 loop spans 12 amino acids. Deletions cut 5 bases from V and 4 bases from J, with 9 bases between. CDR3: CASSRTGYEQYF. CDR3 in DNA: TGTGCCAGCAGCCGGACTGGTTACGAGCAGTACTTC.

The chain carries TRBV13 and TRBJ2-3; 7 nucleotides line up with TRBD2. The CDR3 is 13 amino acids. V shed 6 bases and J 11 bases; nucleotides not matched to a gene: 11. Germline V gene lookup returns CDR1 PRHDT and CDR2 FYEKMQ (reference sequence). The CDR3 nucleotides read TGTGCCAGCAGAAAAGAGGGACTACACGGGCAGTATTTT. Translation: CASRKEGLHGQYF.

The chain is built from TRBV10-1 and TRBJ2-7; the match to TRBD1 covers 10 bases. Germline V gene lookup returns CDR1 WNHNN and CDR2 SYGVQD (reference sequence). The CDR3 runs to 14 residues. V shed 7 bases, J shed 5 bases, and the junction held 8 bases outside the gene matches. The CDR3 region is CASKPGQGPDEQYF. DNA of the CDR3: TGCGCCAGCAAGCCGGGACAGGGGCCCGACGAGCAGTACTTC.

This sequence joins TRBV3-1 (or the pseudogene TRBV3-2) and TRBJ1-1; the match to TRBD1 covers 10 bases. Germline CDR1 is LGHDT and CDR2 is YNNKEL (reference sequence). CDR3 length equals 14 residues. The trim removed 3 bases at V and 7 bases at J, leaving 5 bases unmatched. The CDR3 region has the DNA TGTGCCAGCAGCCAGACAGGGGGCCGGGGTGAAGCTTTCTTT. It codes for CASSQTGGRGEAFF.

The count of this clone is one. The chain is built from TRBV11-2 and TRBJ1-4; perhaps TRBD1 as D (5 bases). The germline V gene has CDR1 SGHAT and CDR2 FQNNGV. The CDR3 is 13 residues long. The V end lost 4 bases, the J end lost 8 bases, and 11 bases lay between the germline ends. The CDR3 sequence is CASSSGLDEKLFF. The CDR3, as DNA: TGTGCCAGCAGCTCAGGGTTGGACGAAAAACTGTTTTTT.

For the CDR3, the DNA is TGTGCCAGTAGCCCCGGGGAGTTCACAGCTAATGAAAAACTGTTTTTT. Translating it yields CASSPGEFTANEKLFF. The V and J genes are TRBV19 and TRBJ1-4, with unresolved D. This CDR3 has 16 residues. The V end was cut by 6 bases, the J end by 3 bases, with 17 bases between. Germline loops: CDR1 LNHDA, CDR2 SQIVND (reference sequence).

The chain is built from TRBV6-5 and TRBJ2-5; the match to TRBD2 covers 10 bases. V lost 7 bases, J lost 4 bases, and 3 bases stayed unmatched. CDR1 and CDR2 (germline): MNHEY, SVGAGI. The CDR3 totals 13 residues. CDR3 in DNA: TGTGCCAGCACCAGGACTAGCGGAGAGACCCAGTACTTC. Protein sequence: CASTRTSGETQYF.

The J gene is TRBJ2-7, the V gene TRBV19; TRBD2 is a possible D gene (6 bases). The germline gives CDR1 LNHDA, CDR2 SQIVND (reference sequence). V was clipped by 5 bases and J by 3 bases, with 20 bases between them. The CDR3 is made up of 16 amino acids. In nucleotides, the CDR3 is TGTGCCAGTAGTGAGGGGCGGGGTTCACTAGGCTACGAGCAGTACTTC. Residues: CASSEGRGSLGYEQYF.

The CDR3 protein is CATSARDYGYTF. DNA of the CDR3: TGTGCCACCAGCGCTCGGGACTATGGCTACACCTTC. The rearrangement uses TRBV15 and TRBJ1-2; D call uncertain. The CDR3 consists of 12 residues. The germline gives CDR1 LNHNV, CDR2 YYDKDF (reference sequence). Trimming cost V 5 bases and J 3 bases, with 7 bases left between them.

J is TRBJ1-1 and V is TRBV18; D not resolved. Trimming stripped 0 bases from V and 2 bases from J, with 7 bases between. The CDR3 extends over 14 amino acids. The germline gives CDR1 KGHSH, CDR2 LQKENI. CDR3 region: CASSPPLGNTEAFF. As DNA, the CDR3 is TGTGCCAGCTCACCACCTCTCGGTAACACTGAAGCTTTCTTT.

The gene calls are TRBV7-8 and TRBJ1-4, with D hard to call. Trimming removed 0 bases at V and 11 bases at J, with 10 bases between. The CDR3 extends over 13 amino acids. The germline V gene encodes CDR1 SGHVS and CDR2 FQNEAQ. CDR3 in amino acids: CASSLAGSPKLFF. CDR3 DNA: TGTGCCAGCAGCTTAGCCGGGTCCCCCAAACTGTTTTTT.

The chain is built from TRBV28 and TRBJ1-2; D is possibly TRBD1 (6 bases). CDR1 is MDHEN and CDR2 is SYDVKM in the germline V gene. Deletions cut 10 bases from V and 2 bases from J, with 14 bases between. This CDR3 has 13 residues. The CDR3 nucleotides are TGTGCCATTCTGGGGGCACCAAACTATGGCTACACCTTC. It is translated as CAILGAPNYGYTF.

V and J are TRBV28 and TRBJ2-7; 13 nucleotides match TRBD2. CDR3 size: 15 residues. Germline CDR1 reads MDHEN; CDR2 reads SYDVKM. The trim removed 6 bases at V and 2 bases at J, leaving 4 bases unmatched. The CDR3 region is CASSGLAGAPYEQYF. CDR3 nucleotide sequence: TGTGCCAGCAGCGGACTAGCGGGAGCCCCCTACGAGCAGTACTTC.

In nucleotides, the CDR3 is TGTGCCAGCTCACCACGCAGCTATGGCTACACCTTC. Its protein product is CASSPRSYGYTF. The chain employs TRBV18 and TRBJ1-2; D unresolved. Germline CDR1 is KGHSH and CDR2 is LQKENI. Trimming left V 1 base short and J 4 bases short, with 4 bases between. The CDR3 is 12 amino acids. The full variable domain, completed using reference TRBV18 and TRBJ1-2, is NAGVMQNPRHLVRRRGQEARLRCSPMKGHSHVYWYRQLPEEGLKFMVYLQKENIIDESGMPKERFSAEFPKEGPSILRIQQVVRGDSAAYFCASSPRSYGYTFGSGTRLTVV.

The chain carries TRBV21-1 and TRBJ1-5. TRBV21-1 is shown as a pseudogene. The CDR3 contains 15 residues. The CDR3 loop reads CASSKSSTTYQPQHF. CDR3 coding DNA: TGTGCCAGCAGCAAGTCCTCGACTACATATCAGCCCCAGCATTTT.

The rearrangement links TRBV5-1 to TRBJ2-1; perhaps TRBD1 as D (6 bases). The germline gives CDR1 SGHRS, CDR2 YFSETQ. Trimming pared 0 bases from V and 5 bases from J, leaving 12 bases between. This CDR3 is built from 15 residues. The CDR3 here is CASSLEGDGHNEQFF. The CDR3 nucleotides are TGCGCCAGCAGCTTGGAGGGGGACGGTCACAATGAGCAGTTCTTC.

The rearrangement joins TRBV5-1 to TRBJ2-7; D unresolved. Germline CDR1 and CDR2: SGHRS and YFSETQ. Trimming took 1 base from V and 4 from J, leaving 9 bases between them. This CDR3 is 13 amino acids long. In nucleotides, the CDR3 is TGCGCCAGCAGCTTGTACCGCGGATACGAGCAGTACTTC. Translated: CASSLYRGYEQYF.

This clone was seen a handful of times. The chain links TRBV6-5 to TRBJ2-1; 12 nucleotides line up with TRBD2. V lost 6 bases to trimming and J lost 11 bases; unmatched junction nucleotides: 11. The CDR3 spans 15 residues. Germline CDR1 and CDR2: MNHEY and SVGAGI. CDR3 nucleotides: TGTGCCAGCAGGAGGACTAGCGGGACGAGCCCCAAGCAGTTCTTC. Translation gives CASRRTSGTSPKQFF.

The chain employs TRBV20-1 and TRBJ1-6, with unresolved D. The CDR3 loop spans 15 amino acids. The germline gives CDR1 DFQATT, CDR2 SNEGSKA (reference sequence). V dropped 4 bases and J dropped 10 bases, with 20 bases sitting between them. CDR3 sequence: CSAIDAGKGESPLHF. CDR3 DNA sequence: TGCAGTGCTATTGATGCGGGGAAGGGAGAGTCACCCCTCCACTTT.

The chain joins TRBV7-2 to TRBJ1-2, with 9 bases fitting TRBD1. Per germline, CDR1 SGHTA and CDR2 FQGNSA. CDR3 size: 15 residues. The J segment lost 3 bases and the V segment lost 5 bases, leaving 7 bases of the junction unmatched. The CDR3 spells CASSPRTGVYYGYTF. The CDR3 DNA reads TGTGCCAGCAGCCCCCGGACAGGGGTGTACTATGGCTACACCTTC. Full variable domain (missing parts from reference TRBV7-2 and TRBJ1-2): GAGVSQSPSNKVTEKGKDVELRCDPISGHTALYWYRQSLGQGLEFLIYFQGNSAPDKSGLPSDRFSAERTGGSVSTLTIQRTQQEDSAVYLCASSPRTGVYYGYTFGSGTRLTVV.

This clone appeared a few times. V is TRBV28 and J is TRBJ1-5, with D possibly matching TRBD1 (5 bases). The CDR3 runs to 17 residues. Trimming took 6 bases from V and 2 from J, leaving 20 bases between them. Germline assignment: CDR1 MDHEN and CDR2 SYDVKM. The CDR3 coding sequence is TGTGCCAGCAGCCGACCTTTAACGGGGGTGGGCAATCAGCCCCAGCATTTT. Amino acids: CASSRPLTGVGNQPQHF.

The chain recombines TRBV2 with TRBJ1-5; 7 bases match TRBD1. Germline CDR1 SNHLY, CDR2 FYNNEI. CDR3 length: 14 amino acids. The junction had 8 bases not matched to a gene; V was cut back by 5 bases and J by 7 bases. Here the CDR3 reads CASSRRQGRQPQHF. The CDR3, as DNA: TGTGCCAGCAGTCGAAGACAGGGAAGACAGCCCCAGCATTTT.